This T cell receptor beta chain was sequenced in a study of cytomegalovirus exposure and HLA in healthy donors. With respect to this clone: Its target is unknown.

13 Jbeta primers and 60 Vbeta primers were used for the PCR. Per the authors' pipeline: Unique TCR beta chains totaled some 88 million in a later count, with roughly 11 million of them shared. Only in-frame clones appear in the TCRdb table, and some are missing; sequencing was by immunoSEQ multiplex PCR. V, J and clone size reflect that table, while D and trimming were determined from the DNA. There are 100,000 or so clones in the sample; around 80% occur only once, and over 8% lies in the top ten. Overall study findings and caveats: Overall, roughly 150 TCR beta chains were annotated as cytomegalovirus-associated.

Unmatched junction bases numbered 6, after V lost 2 bases and J lost 1 base. CDR3 length: 17 residues. Germline CDR1 reads LGHNA; CDR2 reads YSLEER. Sequences were obtained from PBMCs. The TCR originated in a man in his forties in good health and CMV-seropositive. This rearrangement joins TRBV4-3 to TRBJ2-2; TRBD2 agrees at 8 bases. DNA for the CDR3: TGCGCCAGCAGCCAAAAAGTAGCGGGGCAGAACACCGGGGAGCTGTTTTTT. It yields the protein CASSQKVAGQNTGELFF.